This T cell receptor beta chain was captured in a study of radiotherapy plus CTLA-4 blockade in lung cancer. TCRdb's copy holds only in-frame clones and misses some; the assay was immunoSEQ multiplex PCR. The table shows 130,000 or so clones, with approximately 90% occurring only once. This TCR derives from a human donor with non-small cell lung cancer that progressed on radiotherapy plus ipilimumab. This specimen was peripheral blood, taken from a patient treated with radiotherapy plus ipilimumab.

The CDR3 sequence is CASSLAAAYEQYF. As DNA, the CDR3 is TGTGCCAGCAGCTTAGCTGCAGCCTACGAGCAGTACTTC. V and J are TRBV7-9 and TRBJ2-7, with no clear D. V was clipped by 0 bases and J by 2 bases, with 5 bases between them. Germline CDR1 is SEHNR and CDR2 is FQNEAQ (reference sequence). The CDR3 length is 13 residues.